Listed below are T cell receptor beta chains from one sample, sequenced in a study of blood T cell repertoires in COVID-19. Only in-frame clones appear in the TCRdb table, and some are missing; sequencing was by immunoSEQ multiplex PCR. The repertoire holds about 180,000 clones, with 82% as singletons. The sample was peripheral blood. The receptor source for this set is a woman aged 70 to 79 with acute or convalescent COVID-19. CDR3s include the opening cysteine and the closing phenylalanine or tryptophan. Each record gives: D gene, V gene, J gene, clone size, CDR3 length, CDR3 protein, CDR3 DNA. D genes are given only for firm matches. Size tells how often a clone was seen (once, few, many) or the class of an expanded clone, and some rows leave it out.

-,TRBV5-1,TRBJ2-5,-,14,CASRKQGGEETQYF,TGCGCCAGCAGGAAACAGGGAGGGGAAGAGACCCAGTACTTC
TRBD2,TRBV20-1,TRBJ2-1,-,14,CSASSGAQYNEQFF,TGCAGTGCCAGTAGCGGGGCCCAATACAATGAGCAGTTCTTC
-,TRBV3-1/TRBV3-2,TRBJ2-1,-,15,CASSQERISYNEQFF,TGTGCCAGCAGCCAAGAGCGGATCTCCTACAATGAGCAGTTCTTC
TRBD2,TRBV7-2,TRBJ2-7,once,17,CASSSGTSGRARSEQYF,TGTGCCAGCAGCTCCGGGACTAGCGGGAGGGCCCGGTCCGAGCAGTACTTC
TRBD1,TRBV6-5,TRBJ2-2,-,15,CASKPQGAGTGELFF,TGTGCCAGCAAGCCACAGGGGGCAGGCACCGGGGAGCTGTTTTTT
-,TRBV10-3,TRBJ1-2,-,16,CAISQPQAGQTYGYTF,TGTGCCATCAGTCAGCCCCAAGCTGGACAGACCTATGGCTACACCTTC
-,TRBV4-2,TRBJ2-7,-,16,CASSQEVQVTSYEQYF,TGTGCCAGCAGCCAAGAAGTCCAGGTAACCTCCTACGAGCAGTACTTC
-,TRBV10-1,TRBJ2-1,-,16,CASSEGDILGYNEQFF,TGCGCCAGCAGTGAAGGGGACATCTTAGGGTACAATGAGCAGTTCTTC
-,TRBV19,TRBJ1-5,-,15,CASSSQTYSNQPQHF,TGTGCCAGTAGTAGCCAGACTTATAGCAATCAGCCCCAGCATTTT
TRBD2,TRBV7-2,TRBJ2-7,-,18,CASSSLGLAGAQSYEQYF,TGTGCCAGCAGCTCCTTAGGACTAGCGGGAGCTCAATCCTACGAGCAGTACTTC
-,TRBV6-2/TRBV6-3,TRBJ2-2,-,14,CASSLLQNAGELFF,TGTGCCAGCAGTTTGCTCCAGAACGCCGGGGAGCTGTTTTTT
TRBD2,TRBV10-2,TRBJ2-1,-,13,CASAMAGADEQFF,TGCGCCAGCGCGATGGCGGGAGCGGATGAGCAGTTCTTC
-,TRBV12-3/TRBV12-4,TRBJ2-1,-,13,CASQTALSNEQFF,TGTGCCAGTCAGACAGCGTTGTCAAATGAGCAGTTCTTC
-,TRBV27,TRBJ2-3,-,17,CASRTTAGQRSTDTQYF,TGTGCCAGCAGAACGACGGCGGGCCAGCGAAGCACAGATACGCAGTATTTT
-,TRBV6-1,TRBJ2-2,-,17,CASSVLQGISALGELFF,TGTGCCAGCAGTGTTCTACAGGGTATATCGGCCCTGGGGGAGCTGTTTTTT
TRBD1,TRBV11-2,TRBJ1-4,-,18,CASSLGRQRGRSDEKLFF,TGTGCCAGCAGCTTAGGACGGCAAAGGGGGCGTTCGGATGAAAAACTGTTTTTT
TRBD2,TRBV4-1,TRBJ2-5,-,16,CASSQDWGGPRETQYF,TGCGCCAGCAGCCAAGATTGGGGAGGGCCACGAGAGACCCAGTACTTC
TRBD1,TRBV7-9,TRBJ1-3,-,15,CASSPGRGPGNTIYF,TGTGCCAGCAGCCCCGGGAGGGGGCCAGGAAACACCATATATTTT
-,TRBV7-2,TRBJ1-5,few,15,CASSLALARGQPQHF,TGTGCCAGCAGCTTAGCGCTCGCAAGGGGTCAGCCCCAGCATTTT
-,TRBV27,TRBJ1-5,-,15,CASSLNTDSNQPQHF,TGTGCCAGCAGTTTGAATACTGATAGCAATCAGCCCCAGCATTTT
-,TRBV7-2,TRBJ1-2,-,13,CASSLDSNYGYTF,TGTGCCAGCAGCTTGGACAGTAACTATGGCTACACCTTC
-,TRBV13,TRBJ2-7,-,15,CASSTHRGVGYEQYF,TGTGCCAGCAGCACTCATCGCGGGGTCGGGTACGAGCAATACTTC
TRBD2,TRBV7-9,TRBJ2-5,-,14,CASSFSRGQETQYF,TGTGCCAGCAGCTTCTCGCGGGGGCAAGAGACCCAGTACTTC
-,TRBV28,TRBJ1-4,-,14,CASSLPSTNEKLFF,TGTGCCAGCAGTTTACCGTCAACTAATGAAAAACTGTTTTTT
-,TRBV7-8,TRBJ2-1,-,15,CASSLVGGQGGEQFF,TGTGCCAGCAGCTTAGTTGGCGGGCAGGGGGGTGAGCAGTTCTTC